A single sample gave rise to the 6 T cell receptor beta chains below, sequenced in a study of T cells in Graves' hyperthyroidism and ophthalmopathy. Amplified TCR beta CDR3 regions derived from RNA transcripts. Carried out on the TCR CDR3, a first-round RT-PCR used the HTBI primer set. TCRdb independently ran MiXCR on the multiplex PCR reads; one entry per CDR3 protein. The sample includes 730,000 or so distinct CDR3 sequences, around 20% of them seen just once. Input material: blood. The receptors here all came from a woman aged 50 to 60 with Graves' hyperthyroidism that later progressed to Graves' ophthalmopathy.

This clonotype showed up many times. V usage is TRBV7-2 and J usage is TRBJ1-5, with D hard to call. This CDR3 spans 17 amino acids. Germline lookup yields CDR1 SGHTA and CDR2 FQGNSA. Trimming took 1 base from V and 0 from J, leaving 13 bases between them. CDR3 residues: CASSLGWGGDSNQPQHF. DNA of the CDR3: TGTGCCAGCAGCTTAGGATGGGGTGGGGATAGCAATCAGCCCCAGCATTTT. The variable domain in full, with the rest retrieved from reference TRBV7-2 and TRBJ1-5, is GAGVSQSPSNKVTEKGKDVELRCDPISGHTALYWYRQSLGQGLEFLIYFQGNSAPDKSGLPSDRFSAERTGGSVSTLTIQRTQQEDSAVYLCASSLGWGGDSNQPQHFGDGTRLSIL.

The sample holds a few counts of this clonotype. J is TRBJ2-1 and V is TRBV5-6; D unclear. The germline V and J ends were trimmed by 3 bases and 10 bases, with 8 bases remaining between them. CDR3 size: 11 residues. Germline CDR1 is SGHDT and CDR2 is YYEEEE. The CDR3 sequence: CASSYLEEQFF. The CDR3 DNA sequence: TGTGCCAGCAGCTATTTGGAGGAGCAGTTCTTC.

Many counts were recorded for this clonotype. This chain joins TRBV30 and TRBJ2-1; a weak D match, TRBD2 (7 bases). The CDR3 has 14 amino acids. V was trimmed by 2 bases and J by 8 bases, leaving 16 bases between them. The germline gives CDR1 GTSNPN, CDR2 SVGIG (reference sequence). This CDR3 reads CAWSLVGGHHEQFF. CDR3 nucleotide sequence: TGTGCCTGGAGTCTCGTGGGGGGGCACCATGAGCAGTTCTTC.

The V call is TRBV6-1, the J call TRBJ1-5, with a weak D call TRBD1 (6 bases). CDR3 length equals 15 residues. V was pared by 1 base and J by 5 bases, with 12 bases between. Germline V gene lookup returns CDR1 MNHNS and CDR2 SASEGT. The CDR3 protein is CASSEDLGADQPQHF. The DNA of the CDR3 is TGTGCCAGCAGTGAAGATCTGGGGGCGGATCAGCCCCAGCATTTT.

This chain links TRBV19 with TRBJ1-5; D may be TRBD1 (5 bases). Trimming pared 3 bases from V and 6 bases from J, leaving 15 bases between. The CDR3 totals 15 residues. Germline values: CDR1 LNHDA, CDR2 SQIVND (reference sequence). CDR3: CASSIGASLTQPQHF. The CDR3 DNA reads TGTGCCAGTAGTATTGGGGCATCCCTGACTCAGCCCCAGCATTTT.

The chain employs TRBV2 and TRBJ1-4; D remains unclear. CDR1 is SNHLY, CDR2 FYNNEI, per germline. The CDR3 is 13 amino acids. V was cut by 7 bases and J by 5 bases, with 11 bases left in between. CDR3 protein: CASNRAENEKLFF. CDR3 sequence (DNA): TGTGCCAGCAACCGGGCGGAGAATGAAAAACTGTTTTTT. The variable domain in full, with the rest retrieved from reference TRBV2 and TRBJ1-4, is EPEVTQTPSHQVTQMGQEVILRCVPISNHLYFYWYRQILGQKVEFLVSFYNNEISEKSEIFDDQFSVERPDGSNFTLKIRSTKLEDSAMYFCASNRAENEKLFFGSGTQLSVL.